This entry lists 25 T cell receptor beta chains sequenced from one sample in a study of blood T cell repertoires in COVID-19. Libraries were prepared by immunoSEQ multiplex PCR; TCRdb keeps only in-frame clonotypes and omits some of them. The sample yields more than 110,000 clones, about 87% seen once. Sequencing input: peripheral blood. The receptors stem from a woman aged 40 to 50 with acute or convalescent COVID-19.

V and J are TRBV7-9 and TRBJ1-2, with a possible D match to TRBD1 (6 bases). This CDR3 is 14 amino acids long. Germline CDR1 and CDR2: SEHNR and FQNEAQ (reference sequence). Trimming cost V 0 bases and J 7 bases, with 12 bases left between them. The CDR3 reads CASSLAQGIGGYTF. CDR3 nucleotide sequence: TGTGCCAGCAGCTTAGCGCAGGGGATAGGTGGCTACACCTTC.

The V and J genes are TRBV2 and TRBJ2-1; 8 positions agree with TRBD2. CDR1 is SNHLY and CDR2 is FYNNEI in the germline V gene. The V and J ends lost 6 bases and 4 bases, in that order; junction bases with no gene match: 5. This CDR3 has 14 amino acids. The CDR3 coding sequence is TGTGCCAGCAGACGGGGGGGCCTTTACAATGAGCAGTTCTTC. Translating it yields CASRRGGLYNEQFF.

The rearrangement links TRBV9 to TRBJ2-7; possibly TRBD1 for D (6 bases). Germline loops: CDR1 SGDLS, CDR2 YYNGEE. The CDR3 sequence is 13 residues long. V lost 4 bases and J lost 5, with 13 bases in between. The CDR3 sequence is CASSRGTSNEQYF. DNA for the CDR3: TGTGCCAGCAGCAGAGGGACATCTAACGAGCAGTACTTC.

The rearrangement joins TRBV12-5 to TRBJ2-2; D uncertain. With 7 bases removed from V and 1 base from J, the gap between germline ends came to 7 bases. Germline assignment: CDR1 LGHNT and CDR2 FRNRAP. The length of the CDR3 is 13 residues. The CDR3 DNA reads TGTGCTAGTGAGGAGAAGAACACCGGGGAGCTGTTTTTT. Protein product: CASEEKNTGELFF.

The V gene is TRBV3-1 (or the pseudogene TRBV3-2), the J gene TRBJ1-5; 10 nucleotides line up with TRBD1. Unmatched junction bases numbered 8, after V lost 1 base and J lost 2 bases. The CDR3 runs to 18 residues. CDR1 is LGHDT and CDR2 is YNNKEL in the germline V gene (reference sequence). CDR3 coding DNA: TGTGCCAGCAGCCAAGGAAAAAGGACAGGGGGATGCAATCAGCCCCAGCATTTT. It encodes CASSQGKRTGGCNQPQHF.

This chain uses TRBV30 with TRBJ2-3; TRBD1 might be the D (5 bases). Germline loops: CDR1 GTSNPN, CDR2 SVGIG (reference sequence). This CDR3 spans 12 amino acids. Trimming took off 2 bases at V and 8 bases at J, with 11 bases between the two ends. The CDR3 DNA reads TGTGCCTGGAGTCCAGGGTCGGGTACGCAGTATTTT. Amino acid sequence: CAWSPGSGTQYF.

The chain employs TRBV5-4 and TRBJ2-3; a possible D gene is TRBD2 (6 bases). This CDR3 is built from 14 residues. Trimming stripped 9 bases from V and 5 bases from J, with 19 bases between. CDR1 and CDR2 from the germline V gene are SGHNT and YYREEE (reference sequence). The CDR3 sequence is CAIRREVGGDTQYF. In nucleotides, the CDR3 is TGTGCCATCCGGAGGGAGGTGGGAGGAGATACGCAGTATTTT.

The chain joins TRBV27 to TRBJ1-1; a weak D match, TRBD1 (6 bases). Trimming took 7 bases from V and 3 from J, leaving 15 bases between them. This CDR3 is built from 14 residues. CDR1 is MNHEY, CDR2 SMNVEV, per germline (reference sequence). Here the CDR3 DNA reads TGTGCCAGCACTCCGTGGCGGGGGCACACTGAAGCTTTCTTT. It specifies CASTPWRGHTEAFF.

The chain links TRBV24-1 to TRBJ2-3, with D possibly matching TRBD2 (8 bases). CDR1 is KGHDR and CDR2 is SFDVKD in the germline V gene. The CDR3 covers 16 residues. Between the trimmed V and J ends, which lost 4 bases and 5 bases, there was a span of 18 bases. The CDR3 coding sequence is TGTGCCACCAGTGACCCTCGGGAGGGGGCGTTAGATACGCAGTATTTT. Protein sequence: CATSDPREGALDTQYF.

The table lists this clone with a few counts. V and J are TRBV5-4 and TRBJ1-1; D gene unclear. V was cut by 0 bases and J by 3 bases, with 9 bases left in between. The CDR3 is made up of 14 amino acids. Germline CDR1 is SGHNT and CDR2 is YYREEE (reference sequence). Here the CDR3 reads CASSLGGVHTEAFF. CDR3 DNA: TGTGCCAGCAGCTTGGGAGGAGTCCACACTGAAGCTTTCTTT. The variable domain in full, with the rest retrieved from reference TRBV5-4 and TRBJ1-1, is ETGVTQSPTHLIKTRGQQVTLRCSSQSGHNTVSWYQQALGQGPQFIFQYYREEENGRGNFPPRFSGLQFPNYSSELNVNALELDDSALYLCASSLGGVHTEAFFGQGTRLTVV.

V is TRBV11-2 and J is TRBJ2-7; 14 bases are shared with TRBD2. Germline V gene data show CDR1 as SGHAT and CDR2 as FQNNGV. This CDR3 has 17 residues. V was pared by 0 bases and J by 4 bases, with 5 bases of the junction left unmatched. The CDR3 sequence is CASSLEGTSGRRYEQYF. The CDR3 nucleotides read TGTGCCAGCAGCTTAGAGGGGACTAGCGGGAGAAGATACGAGCAGTACTTC. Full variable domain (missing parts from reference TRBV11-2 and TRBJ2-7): EAGVAQSPRYKIIEKRQSVAFWCNPISGHATLYWYQQILGQGPKLLIQFQNNGVVDDSQLPKDRFSAERLKGVDSTLKIQPAKLEDSAVYLCASSLEGTSGRRYEQYFGPGTRLTVT.

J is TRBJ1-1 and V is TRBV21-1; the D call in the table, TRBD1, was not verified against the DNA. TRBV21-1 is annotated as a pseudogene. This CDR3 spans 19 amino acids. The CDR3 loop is CASRGPNRGTPTRDTEAFF. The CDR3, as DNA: TGTGCCAGCCGTGGACCCAACAGGGGGACACCAACCAGGGACACTGAAGCTTTCTTT.

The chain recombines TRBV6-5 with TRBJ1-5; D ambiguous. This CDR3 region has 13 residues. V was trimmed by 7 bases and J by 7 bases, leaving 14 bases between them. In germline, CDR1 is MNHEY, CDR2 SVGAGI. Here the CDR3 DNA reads TGTGCCAGCACTCCCGGGGTCGGACAGCCCCAGCATTTT. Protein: CASTPGVGQPQHF.

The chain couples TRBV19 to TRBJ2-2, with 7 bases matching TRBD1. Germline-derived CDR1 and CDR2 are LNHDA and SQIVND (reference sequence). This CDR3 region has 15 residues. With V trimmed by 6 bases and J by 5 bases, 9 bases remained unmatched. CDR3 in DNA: TGTGCCAGTAGCTACAGGGGAAGGGGGACCGGGGAGCTGTTTTTT. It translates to CASSYRGRGTGELFF.

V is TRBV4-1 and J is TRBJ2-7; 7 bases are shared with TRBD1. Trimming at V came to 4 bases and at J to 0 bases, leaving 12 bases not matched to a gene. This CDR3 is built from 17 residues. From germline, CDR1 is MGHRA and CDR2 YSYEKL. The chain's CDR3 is CASSPLSGTVDSYEQYF. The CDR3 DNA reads TGCGCCAGCAGCCCACTGTCCGGGACAGTGGACTCCTACGAGCAGTACTTC.

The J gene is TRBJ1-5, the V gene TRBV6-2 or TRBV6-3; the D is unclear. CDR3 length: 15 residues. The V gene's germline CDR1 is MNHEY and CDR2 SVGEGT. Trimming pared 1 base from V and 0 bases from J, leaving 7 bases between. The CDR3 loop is CASSYFADSNQPQHF. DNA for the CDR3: TGTGCCAGCAGTTACTTCGCGGATAGCAATCAGCCCCAGCATTTT.

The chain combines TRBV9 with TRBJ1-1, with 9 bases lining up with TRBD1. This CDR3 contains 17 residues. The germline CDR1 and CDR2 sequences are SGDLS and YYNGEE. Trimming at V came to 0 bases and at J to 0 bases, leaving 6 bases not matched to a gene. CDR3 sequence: CASSVDPDRGMNTEAFF. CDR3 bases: TGTGCCAGCAGCGTAGACCCGGACAGGGGAATGAACACTGAAGCTTTCTTT.

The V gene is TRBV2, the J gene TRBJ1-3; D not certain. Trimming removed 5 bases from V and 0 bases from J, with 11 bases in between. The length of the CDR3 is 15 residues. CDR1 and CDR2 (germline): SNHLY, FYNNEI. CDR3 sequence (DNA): TGTGCCAGCAGTCCCGACTTATTCTCTGGAAACACCATATATTTT. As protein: CASSPDLFSGNTIYF.

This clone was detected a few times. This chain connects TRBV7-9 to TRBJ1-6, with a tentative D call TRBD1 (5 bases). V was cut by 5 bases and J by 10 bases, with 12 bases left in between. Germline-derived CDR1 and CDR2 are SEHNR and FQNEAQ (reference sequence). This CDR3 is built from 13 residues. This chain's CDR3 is CASSVGQPSPLHF. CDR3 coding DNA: TGTGCCAGCAGCGTCGGACAACCCTCACCCCTCCACTTT.

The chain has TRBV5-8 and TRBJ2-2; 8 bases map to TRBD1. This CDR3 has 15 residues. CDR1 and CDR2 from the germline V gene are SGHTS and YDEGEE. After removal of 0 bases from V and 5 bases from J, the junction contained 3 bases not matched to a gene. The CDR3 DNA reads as TGTGCCAGCAGCTTGGGCCAGGGGGCGACCGGGGAGCTGTTTTTT. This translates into CASSLGQGATGELFF.

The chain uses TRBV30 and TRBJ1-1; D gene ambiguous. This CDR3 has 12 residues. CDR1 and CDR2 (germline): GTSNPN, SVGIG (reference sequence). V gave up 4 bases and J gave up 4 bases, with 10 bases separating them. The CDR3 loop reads CAWTSGGTEAFF. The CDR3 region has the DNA TGTGCCTGGACCAGTGGTGGCACTGAAGCTTTCTTT.

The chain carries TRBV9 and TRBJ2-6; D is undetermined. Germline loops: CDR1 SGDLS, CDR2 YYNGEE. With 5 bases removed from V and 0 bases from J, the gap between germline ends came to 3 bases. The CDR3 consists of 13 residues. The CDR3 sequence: CASRASGANVLTF. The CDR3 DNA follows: TGTGCCAGCAGGGCCTCTGGGGCCAACGTCCTGACTTTC.

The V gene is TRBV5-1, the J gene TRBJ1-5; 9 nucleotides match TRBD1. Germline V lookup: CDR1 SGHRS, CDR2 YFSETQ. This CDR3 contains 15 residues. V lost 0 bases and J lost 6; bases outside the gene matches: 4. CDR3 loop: CASSLGTGAIQPQHF. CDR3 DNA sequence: TGCGCCAGCAGCTTGGGGACAGGGGCTATTCAGCCCCAGCATTTT.

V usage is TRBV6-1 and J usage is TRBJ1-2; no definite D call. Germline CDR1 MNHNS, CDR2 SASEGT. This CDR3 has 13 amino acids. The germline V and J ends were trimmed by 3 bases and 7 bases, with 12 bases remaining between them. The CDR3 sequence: CASSDYPNTGYTF. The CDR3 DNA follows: TGTGCCAGCAGTGATTACCCGAACACTGGCTACACCTTC.

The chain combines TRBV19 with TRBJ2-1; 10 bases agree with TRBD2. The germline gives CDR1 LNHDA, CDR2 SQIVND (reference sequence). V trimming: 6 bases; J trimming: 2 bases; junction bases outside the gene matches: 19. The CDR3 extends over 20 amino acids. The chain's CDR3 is CASSPRLSGGAGGPYNEQFF. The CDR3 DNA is TGTGCCAGTAGCCCCCGATTGAGCGGGGGGGCGGGTGGTCCCTACAATGAGCAGTTCTTC.